The T cell receptor beta chain under discussion was sequenced for a study of control samples from healthy donors and cancer patients. Here immunoSEQ multiplex PCR was the method, and the copy in TCRdb shows in-frame clones only, minus some. Found here are 260,000 or so clones, approximately 80% of them singletons; the top ten hold 13%. The CDR3 has 18 residues. CDR1 and CDR2 from the germline V gene are SGHAT and FQNNGV. The ends were cut back, 0 bases at V and 4 bases at J, with 21 bases in the middle. Material: PBMCs. The TCR was taken from an older woman with lung cancer. The gene calls are TRBV11-2 and TRBJ1-2, with a tentative D call TRBD1 (5 bases). The chain's CDR3 is CASSLELGRVGELYGYTF. As DNA, the CDR3 is TGTGCCAGCAGCTTAGAACTTGGCAGGGTGGGGGAACTCTATGGCTACACCTTC.